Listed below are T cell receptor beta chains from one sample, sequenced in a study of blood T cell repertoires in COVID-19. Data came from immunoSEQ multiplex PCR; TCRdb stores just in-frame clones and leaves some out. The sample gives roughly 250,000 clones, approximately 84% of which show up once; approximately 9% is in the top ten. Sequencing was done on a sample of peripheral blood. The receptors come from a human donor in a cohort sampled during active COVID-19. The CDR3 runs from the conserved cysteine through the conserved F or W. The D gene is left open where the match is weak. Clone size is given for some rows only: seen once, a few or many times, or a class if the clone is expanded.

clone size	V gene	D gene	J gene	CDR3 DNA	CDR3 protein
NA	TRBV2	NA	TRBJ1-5	TGTGCCAGCAGTTCTCGGGGGCCCCAGCATTTT	CASSSRGPQHF
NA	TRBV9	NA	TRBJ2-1	TGTGCCAGCAGCCCGACGGAGGGAGTAGGCAATGAGCAGTTCTTC	CASSPTEGVGNEQFF
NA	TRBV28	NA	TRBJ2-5	TGTGCCAGCAGGACCCTGGGACACCTAGGACTCCGGCCTTACTTC	CASRTLGHLGLRPYF
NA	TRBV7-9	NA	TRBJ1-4	TGTGCCAGCAGCCTAGGGCAATATAATGAAAAACTGTTTTTT	CASSLGQYNEKLFF
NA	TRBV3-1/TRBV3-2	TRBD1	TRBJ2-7	TGTGCCAGCAGCCTCGGACAGGGGCACTCCTACGAGCAGTACTTC	CASSLGQGHSYEQYF
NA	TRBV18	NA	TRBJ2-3	TGTGCCAGCTCACCCCGATTACTTAGCACAGATACGCAGTATTTT	CASSPRLLSTDTQYF
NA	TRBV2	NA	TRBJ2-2	TGTGCCAGCAGTGTGTTCAGGGGAGGGACCGGGGAGCTGTTTTTT	CASSVFRGGTGELFF
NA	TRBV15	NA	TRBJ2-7	TGTGCCACCGGGCAGGGGTACGAGCAGTACTTC	CATGQGYEQYF
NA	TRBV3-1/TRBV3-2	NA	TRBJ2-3	TGTGCCAGCAGCCGACGGACTGGCGGCACAGATACGCAGTATTTT	CASSRRTGGTDTQYF
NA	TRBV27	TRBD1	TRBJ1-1	TGTGCCAGCAGTCAGAGACAGGGATCCACTGAAGCTTTCTTT	CASSQRQGSTEAFF
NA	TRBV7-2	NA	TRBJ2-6	TGTGCCAGCAGGTTTACAGACTCTGGGGCCAACGTCCTGACTTTC	CASRFTDSGANVLTF
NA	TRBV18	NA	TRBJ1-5	TGTGCCAGCTCATCAATGTCGGATCAGCCCCAGCATTTT	CASSSMSDQPQHF
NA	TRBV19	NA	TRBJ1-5	TGTGCCAGTAGCCTGCGCGGGGTGGGTCAGCCCCAGCATTTT	CASSLRGVGQPQHF
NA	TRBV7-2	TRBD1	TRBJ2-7	TGTGCCAGCAGTTCAAGTGCCGGGACAGGCTACGAGCAGTACTTC	CASSSSAGTGYEQYF
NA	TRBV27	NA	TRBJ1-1	TGTGCCAGCAGTTTTAACATTAAAATGAACACTGAAGCTTTCTTT	CASSFNIKMNTEAFF
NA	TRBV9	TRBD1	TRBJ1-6	TGTGCCAGCAGCCCCGACAGGGTTCGTAATTCACCCCTCCACTTT	CASSPDRVRNSPLHF
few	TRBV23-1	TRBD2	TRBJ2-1	TGCGCCAGCAGCCAGGGTTTGCAGCCGGGACTAGCGGGAGATCCTGAGCAGTTCTTC	CASSQGLQPGLAGDPEQFF
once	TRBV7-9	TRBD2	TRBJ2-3	TGTGCCAGCAGACCTCGCCAAGTACTAGCGGGGACCACAGATACGCAGTATTTT	CASRPRQVLAGTTDTQYF
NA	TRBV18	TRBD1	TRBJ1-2	TGTGCCAGCTCACTGGCCTGGACAGGGGGCGGACCAGGGTTCGGCTACACCTTC	CASSLAWTGGGPGFGYTF
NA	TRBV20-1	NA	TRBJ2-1	TGCAAGATTCTAGCCAACAATGAGCAGTTCTTC	CKILANNEQFF
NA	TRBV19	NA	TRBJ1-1	TGTGCCAGTAGTCGACAGGTTATGAACACTGAAGCTTTCTTT	CASSRQVMNTEAFF
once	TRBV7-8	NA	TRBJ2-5	TGTGCCAGCAGCTTAGCGAGGGTCCCAACGGGGGAGACCCAGTACTTC	CASSLARVPTGETQYF
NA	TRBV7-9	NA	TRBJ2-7	TGTGCCAGCAGCTTAGGTTTGTCAGGGGGGAGCTACGAGCAGTACTTC	CASSLGLSGGSYEQYF
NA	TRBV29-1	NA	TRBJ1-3	TGCAGCGTTGAGGAGGGATCTGGAAACACCATATATTTT	CSVEEGSGNTIYF
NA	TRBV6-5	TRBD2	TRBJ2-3	TGTGCCACCGGGGGGGGAGAGGGAGATACGCAGTATTTT	CATGGGEGDTQYF
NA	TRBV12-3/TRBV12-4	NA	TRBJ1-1	TGTGCCAGCAGCGGGAGGGGAGAAGCTTTCTTT	CASSGRGEAFF
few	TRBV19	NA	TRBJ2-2	TGTGCCAGTAGTCGACAGCTCACCGGGGAGCTGTTTTTT	CASSRQLTGELFF
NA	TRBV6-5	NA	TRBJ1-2	TGTGCCAGCAGTAGCGACAGAACCTATGGCTACACCTTC	CASSSDRTYGYTF
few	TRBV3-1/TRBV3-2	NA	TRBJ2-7	TGTGCCAGCAGCCAAGTCAAACAGGTGCGCGACGAGCAGTACTTC	CASSQVKQVRDEQYF
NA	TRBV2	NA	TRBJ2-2	TGTGCCAGCAGTGGGACTTACACCGGGGAGCTGTTTTTT	CASSGTYTGELFF
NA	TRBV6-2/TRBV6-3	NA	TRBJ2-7	TGTGCCAGCAGTTATCCGGGTTGGGTATACGAGCAGTACTTC	CASSYPGWVYEQYF
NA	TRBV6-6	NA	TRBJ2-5	TGTGCCACCAGACAACAGCAAGGGACCCAGTACTTC	CATRQQQGTQYF
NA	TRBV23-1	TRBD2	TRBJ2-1	TGCGCCAGCCGCAGTCGCGGGACTAGCGGACACAATGAGCAGTTCTTC	CASRSRGTSGHNEQFF
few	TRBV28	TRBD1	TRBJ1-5	TGTGCCAGCAGTTTGGCCGACAGGGCGGAACAGCCCCAGCATTTT	CASSLADRAEQPQHF
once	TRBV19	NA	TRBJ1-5	TGTGCCAGTAGTAACTTCTTGGGGAGGGATAGCAATCAGCCCCAGCATTTT	CASSNFLGRDSNQPQHF
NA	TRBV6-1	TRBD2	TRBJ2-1	TGTGCCAGCGTTCGGGCGGGAGAGCCGCGGGAGCAGTTCTTC	CASVRAGEPREQFF
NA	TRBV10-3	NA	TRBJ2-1	TGTGCCATCAGTGAGTCGCTTCTCTACTCCTACAATGAGCAGTTCTTC	CAISESLLYSYNEQFF
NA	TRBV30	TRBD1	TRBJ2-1	TGTGCCTGGGGACAGGGGGCTAGCTACAATGAGCAGTTCTTC	CAWGQGASYNEQFF
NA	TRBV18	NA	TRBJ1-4	TGTGCCAGCTCACCAGGGGGCTTGGGTGAAAAACTGTTTTTT	CASSPGGLGEKLFF
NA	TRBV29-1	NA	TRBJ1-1	TGCAGCGTTGAAGATCCGGGAGTAGCTTTCTTT	CSVEDPGVAFF
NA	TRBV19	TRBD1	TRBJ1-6	TGTGCCACCCTTGGGACAGGGCGAAATTCACCCCTCCACTTT	CATLGTGRNSPLHF
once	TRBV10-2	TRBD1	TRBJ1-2	TGCGCCAGCAGCTTACCTAGGACAGGGGGCTCCTATGGCTACACCTTC	CASSLPRTGGSYGYTF
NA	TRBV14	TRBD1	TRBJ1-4	TGTGCCAGCAGCCCCCTAAAACAGGGGGCGGCTAATGAAAAACTGTTTTTT	CASSPLKQGAANEKLFF
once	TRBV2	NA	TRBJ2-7	TGTGCCAGCGGGAGAACCAACTACGAGCAGTACTTC	CASGRTNYEQYF
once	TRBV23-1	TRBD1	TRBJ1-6	TGCGCCAGCAGTCAACGGACAGGGCTTCCTCAGCTCCACTTT	CASSQRTGLPQLHF
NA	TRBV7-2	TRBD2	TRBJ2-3	TGTGCCAGCAGCTTCCAAGTCCTCCTAGCGGGGTTAGATACGCAGTATTTT	CASSFQVLLAGLDTQYF
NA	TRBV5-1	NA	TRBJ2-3	TGCGCCAGCAGCTTAGGCGGATACACAGATACGCAGTATTTT	CASSLGGYTDTQYF
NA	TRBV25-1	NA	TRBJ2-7	TGTGCCAGCAGTCCCCAGGGGAAGTACTACGAGCAGTACTTC	CASSPQGKYYEQYF
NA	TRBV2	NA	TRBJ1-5	TGTGCCAGCAGTGCCCAGGGTGGGGGGTATCAGCCCCAGCATTTT	CASSAQGGGYQPQHF
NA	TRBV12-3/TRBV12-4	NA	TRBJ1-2	TGTGCCAGCAGTTTAGCGGGGGCCTATGGCTACACCTTC	CASSLAGAYGYTF
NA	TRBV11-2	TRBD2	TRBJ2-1	TGTGCCAGCAGCATCAAAGCGGGGGGCACCTACAATGAGCAGTTCTTC	CASSIKAGGTYNEQFF
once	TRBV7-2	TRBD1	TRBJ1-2	TGTGCCAGCAGCTCCGCACAGGGGGCACGGTGGGGCTACACCTTC	CASSSAQGARWGYTF
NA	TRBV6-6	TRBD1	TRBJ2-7	TGTGCCAGCAGTTTCGGACAGGGGGTAGAAAGCGAGCAGTACTTC	CASSFGQGVESEQYF
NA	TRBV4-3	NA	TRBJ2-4	TGCGCCAGCAGCGCCAGTGAGGGGGAACCTATACAGTACTTC	CASSASEGEPIQYF
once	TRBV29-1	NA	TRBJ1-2	TGCAGCGGCGGAACAGGGACTAACTATGGCTACACCTTC	CSGGTGTNYGYTF
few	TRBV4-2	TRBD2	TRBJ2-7	TGTGCCAGCAGCCACCCCATGACTAGCGGGAGACATTACGAGCAGTACTTC	CASSHPMTSGRHYEQYF
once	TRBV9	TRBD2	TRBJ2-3	TGTGCCACTCTAGCGGGTCTCACAGATACGCAGTATTTT	CATLAGLTDTQYF
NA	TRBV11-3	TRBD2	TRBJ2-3	TGTGCCAGCAGCTTGACTAGCGGGGGCTATACGCAGTATTTT	CASSLTSGGYTQYF
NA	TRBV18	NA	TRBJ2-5	TGTGCCAGCTCACCAGGAGTTACTCCGCAAGAGACCCAGTACTTC	CASSPGVTPQETQYF
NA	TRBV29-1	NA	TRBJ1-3	TGCAGCGCCTCCACACAGACCTCTGGAAACACCATATATTTT	CSASTQTSGNTIYF